The T cell receptor (beta chain) under discussion was sequenced for a study of shared T cell receptors in the human thymus. This CDR3 is 14 amino acids long. The V gene end was trimmed by 6 bases and the J gene end by 4 bases; junction bases not matched to a gene: 5. Germline V CDR1 and CDR2: MNHNY, SVGAGI (reference sequence). TCRdb's copy holds only in-frame clones and misses some; the assay was immunoSEQ multiplex PCR. This sample has hundreds of thousands of clones, with around 89% found just once. This sample was shared with a second study, whose subject was human thymus T cells.

Input material: thymocytes. The chain joins TRBV6-6 to TRBJ2-2; the match to TRBD2 covers 7 bases. The source is a boy less than two years old with a congenital heart defect. The CDR3 spells CASRAGVSTGELFF. CDR3 coding DNA: TGTGCCAGCAGGGCGGGAGTGAGCACCGGGGAGCTGTTTTTT.